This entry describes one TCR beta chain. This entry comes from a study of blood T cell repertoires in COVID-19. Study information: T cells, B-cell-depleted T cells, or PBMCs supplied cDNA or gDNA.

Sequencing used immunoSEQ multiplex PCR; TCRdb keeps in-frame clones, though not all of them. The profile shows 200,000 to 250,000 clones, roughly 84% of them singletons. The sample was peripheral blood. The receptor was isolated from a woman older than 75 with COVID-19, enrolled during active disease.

CDR3 bases: TGTGCCACAACCGGACAGGGGGCAGGAGAGACCCAGTACTTC. This encodes CATTGQGAGETQYF. J is TRBJ2-5 and V is TRBV19; 11 positions agree with TRBD1. The CDR3 covers 14 residues. In germline, CDR1 is LNHDA, CDR2 SQIVND (reference sequence). J lost 4 bases, V lost 10 bases, and 8 bases had no gene match.